The next 32 T cell receptor beta chains were all read from a single sample in a study of radiotherapy plus CTLA-4 blockade in lung cancer. Assay: immunoSEQ multiplex PCR; the TCRdb copy retains only in-frame clones and omits some. The table has around 45,000 clones, roughly 88% seen once. The specimen comprised peripheral blood, sampled from a patient treated with radiotherapy plus ipilimumab. These receptors were collected from a human donor with non-small cell lung cancer whose response to radiotherapy plus ipilimumab could not be evaluated.

The rearrangement uses TRBV11-3 and TRBJ2-1; TRBD1 aligns across 12 bases. In germline, CDR1 is SGHNT, CDR2 YENEEA. The CDR3 covers 17 residues. Trimming removed 2 bases from V and 2 bases from J; junction bases left unmatched: 4. CDR3 sequence reads: CASSLFGTGGAYNEQFF. The CDR3 nucleotides read TGTGCCAGCAGCTTATTTGGGACAGGGGGCGCCTACAATGAGCAGTTCTTC.

This sequence joins TRBV7-2 and TRBJ2-7; D ambiguous. From germline, CDR1 is SGHTA and CDR2 FQGNSA. The CDR3 extends over 15 amino acids. The V and J ends lost 5 bases and 2 bases respectively, with 16 bases between them. The CDR3 DNA reads as TGTGCCAGCAGCCCCGCGTCCGGTGCGACCTACGAGCAGTACTTC. Residues: CASSPASGATYEQYF.

This chain joins TRBV2 and TRBJ1-6, with TRBD1 matching over 7 bases. Trimming removed 7 bases from V and 0 bases from J; junction bases left unmatched: 24. Germline V gives CDR1 SNHLY, CDR2 FYNNEI. The CDR3 extends over 22 amino acids. CDR3 DNA: TGTGCCAGCATCCGACTAACAGGGATTCGACAGGGAGCCTCCTCCTATAATTCACCCCTCCACTTT. Its protein product is CASIRLTGIRQGASSYNSPLHF.

V and J are TRBV19 and TRBJ2-5; D might be TRBD1 (6 bases). V lost 3 bases and J lost 3, with 11 bases in between. The CDR3 has 14 residues. Germline values: CDR1 LNHDA, CDR2 SQIVND (reference sequence). CDR3 nucleotide sequence: TGTGCCAGTAGTATTGTGAACAGGGAAGAGACCCAGTACTTC. Amino acid sequence: CASSIVNREETQYF.

This clone was found once. The chain links TRBV5-1 to TRBJ2-3; D remains ambiguous. V lost 0 bases and J 1 base, leaving 6 bases between the germline ends. This CDR3 comprises 14 residues. CDR1 is SGHRS, CDR2 YFSETQ, per germline. The CDR3 DNA sequence: TGCGCCAGCAGCTTGGAGCACGGCACAGATACGCAGTATTTT. The encoded protein is CASSLEHGTDTQYF.

This rearrangement joins TRBV19 to TRBJ1-1, with D perhaps matching TRBD1 (6 bases). Trimming pared 4 bases from V and 3 bases from J, leaving 9 bases between. The CDR3 has 13 amino acids. Germline V gene lookup returns CDR1 LNHDA and CDR2 SQIVND (reference sequence). In DNA form, the CDR3 reads TGTGCCAGTAGTAAGGGGGGGTACACTGAAGCTTTCTTT. It encodes CASSKGGYTEAFF.

The rearrangement links TRBV5-5 to TRBJ2-3; 7 nucleotides agree with TRBD1. V shed 1 base and J 4 bases; nucleotides not matched to a gene: 6. This CDR3 comprises 15 residues. CDR1 and CDR2 (germline): SGHKS, YYEKEE (reference sequence). The CDR3 nucleotides read TGTGCCAGCAGCTTGCACAGGGGAGAGGCAGATACGCAGTATTTT. It specifies CASSLHRGEADTQYF. Full variable domain (missing parts from reference TRBV5-5 and TRBJ2-3): DAGVTQSPTHLIKTRGQQVTLRCSPISGHKSVSWYQQVLGQGPQFIFQYYEKEERGRGNFPDRFSARQFPNYSSELNVNALLLGDSALYLCASSLHRGEADTQYFGPGTRLTVL.

The CDR3 DNA sequence: TGTGCCAGCAGCTTAATGAGGGTTGCGGCTAACACTGAAGCTTTCTTT. Translating it yields CASSLMRVAANTEAFF. The rearrangement joins TRBV7-2 to TRBJ1-1, with D uncertain. Germline CDR1 and CDR2: SGHTA and FQGNSA. Trimming took off 2 bases at V and 2 bases at J, with 15 bases between the two ends. The CDR3 totals 16 residues.

The rearrangement links TRBV18 to TRBJ1-4, with D perhaps TRBD1 (5 bases). CDR3 length: 13 amino acids. The germline gives CDR1 KGHSH, CDR2 LQKENI. Trimming pared 6 bases from V and 8 bases from J, leaving 13 bases between. CDR3 sequence reads: CASSLRVGEKLFF. CDR3 nucleotides: TGTGCCAGCTCGCTCAGGGTGGGCGAAAAACTGTTTTTT.

CDR3 in DNA: TGTGCCAGCACTCTCTTGGACATTTTCAACGAGCAGTACTTC. Encoded protein: CASTLLDIFNEQYF. The chain joins TRBV28 to TRBJ2-7, with D possibly being TRBD1 (5 bases). The CDR3 runs 14 residues. Between the trimmed V and J ends, which lost 7 bases and 5 bases, there was a span of 18 bases. Germline values: CDR1 MDHEN, CDR2 SYDVKM.

This clone was detected once. The CDR3 sequence is CASSPPAGYEQFF. The CDR3 DNA is TGTGCCAGCAGCCCCCCAGCGGGGTATGAGCAGTTCTTC. The chain couples TRBV11-2 to TRBJ2-1; 7 nucleotides match TRBD2. This CDR3 is 13 amino acids long. V lost 5 bases and J lost 8; bases outside the gene matches: 6. Germline CDR1 reads SGHAT; CDR2 reads FQNNGV.

This clone came up once. The chain has TRBV6-1 and TRBJ2-7, with 10 bases that match TRBD1. This CDR3 is built from 13 residues. Germline V CDR1 and CDR2: MNHNS, SASEGT. J gave up 3 bases and V 8 bases, and 4 bases lay outside the gene matches. CDR3 in amino acids: CASRGTGVYEQYF. CDR3 nucleotides: TGTGCCAGCCGGGGGACAGGGGTCTACGAGCAGTACTTC.

The rearrangement joins TRBV7-2 to TRBJ1-6, with 7 bases that match TRBD1. The CDR3 is made up of 14 amino acids. J lost 10 bases, V lost 4 bases, and 7 bases had no gene match. Germline assignment: CDR1 SGHTA and CDR2 FQGNSA. The CDR3 coding sequence is TGTGCCAGCAGCTGGGACAGTAACCGGTCACCCCTCCACTTT. Translating it yields CASSWDSNRSPLHF.

The chain combines TRBV27 with TRBJ2-1; 10 bases are shared with TRBD1. CDR1 is MNHEY and CDR2 is SMNVEV in the germline V gene (reference sequence). CDR3 length equals 14 residues. Losses at the gene ends were 6 bases for V and 6 bases for J; bases not matched to a gene: 5. The CDR3 is CASRGQGRGNEQFF. CDR3 DNA: TGTGCCAGCAGGGGACAGGGGAGGGGCAATGAGCAGTTCTTC.

V gene TRBV19 combines with J gene TRBJ1-2, with 7 bases matching TRBD1. The length of the CDR3 is 16 residues. V lost 5 bases and J lost 4; bases outside the gene matches: 13. Germline assignment: CDR1 LNHDA and CDR2 SQIVND (reference sequence). The CDR3 sequence: CASSVRQGRSSYGYTF. CDR3 sequence (DNA): TGTGCCAGTAGTGTTCGACAGGGAAGGAGCTCCTATGGCTACACCTTC. Combining the CDR3 with reference TRBV19 and TRBJ1-2 gives the whole variable domain DGGITQSPKYLFRKEGQNVTLSCEQNLNHDAMYWYRQDPGQGLRLIYYSQIVNDFQKGDIAEGYSVSREKKESFPLTVTSAQKNPTAFYLCASSVRQGRSSYGYTFGSGTRLTVV.

This clone was found a few times. This rearrangement joins TRBV7-2 to TRBJ2-3, with D tentatively TRBD1 (5 bases). The V end lost 3 bases, the J end lost 2 bases, and 12 bases lay between the germline ends. CDR1 and CDR2 (germline): SGHTA, FQGNSA. This CDR3 is built from 15 residues. The CDR3 protein is CASSFMSGNTDTQYF. The CDR3 DNA reads TGTGCCAGCAGCTTCATGTCAGGGAACACAGATACGCAGTATTTT.

This chain joins TRBV19 and TRBJ1-3; 10 bases line up with TRBD1. V dropped 8 bases and J dropped 2; count of bases not matched to a gene: 3. This CDR3 spans 14 amino acids. CDR1 is LNHDA and CDR2 is SQIVND in the germline V gene (reference sequence). Here the CDR3 reads CASDRGLAGNTIYF. In DNA, the CDR3 is TGTGCCAGTGACAGGGGGCTTGCTGGAAACACCATATATTTT.

This chain connects TRBV19 to TRBJ2-7; 7 nucleotides line up with TRBD1. The V gene's germline CDR1 is LNHDA and CDR2 SQIVND (reference sequence). V lost 10 bases to trimming and J lost 0 bases; unmatched junction nucleotides: 9. CDR3 length: 14 residues. The CDR3 DNA follows: TGTGCCACCTCCGGGACAGACGTCTCCTACGAGCAGTACTTC. This gives the protein CATSGTDVSYEQYF. Full variable domain (rest looked up from reference TRBV19 and TRBJ2-7): DGGITQSPKYLFRKEGQNVTLSCEQNLNHDAMYWYRQDPGQGLRLIYYSQIVNDFQKGDIAEGYSVSREKKESFPLTVTSAQKNPTAFYLCATSGTDVSYEQYFGPGTRLTVT.

In nucleotides, the CDR3 is TGTGCCAGCAGTGTCTCGACTAGCGCGGCCGGGGAGCTGTTTTTT. Translating gives CASSVSTSAAGELFF. The chain recombines TRBV6-4 with TRBJ2-2; TRBD2 agrees at 8 bases. Per germline, CDR1 MRHNA and CDR2 SNTAGT. The CDR3 contains 15 residues. Germline trimming cut 4 bases from V and 6 bases from J; bases unmatched to any gene: 7.

V and J are TRBV19 and TRBJ2-7; a possible D gene is TRBD2 (6 bases). The CDR3 sequence is 14 residues long. The ends were cut back, 4 bases at V and 2 bases at J, with 12 bases in the middle. Germline values: CDR1 LNHDA, CDR2 SQIVND (reference sequence). The CDR3 sequence is CASSTPGGTYEQYF. The CDR3 region has the DNA TGTGCCAGTAGTACTCCTGGGGGGACCTACGAGCAGTACTTC.

The chain carries TRBV5-4 and TRBJ1-2; possible D gene TRBD1, 5 bases. The CDR3 length is 13 residues. V was pared by 4 bases and J by 4 bases, with 11 bases between. Germline V gene sequence: CDR1 SGHNT, CDR2 YYREEE (reference sequence). CDR3 coding DNA: TGTGCCAGCAGCGCAGACAGACTCTATGGCTACACCTTC. Its protein product is CASSADRLYGYTF. The full variable domain, completed using reference TRBV5-4 and TRBJ1-2, is ETGVTQSPTHLIKTRGQQVTLRCSSQSGHNTVSWYQQALGQGPQFIFQYYREEENGRGNFPPRFSGLQFPNYSSELNVNALELDDSALYLCASSADRLYGYTFGSGTRLTVV.

The chain joins TRBV5-1 to TRBJ2-2; TRBD2 aligns across 11 bases. CDR1 SGHRS and CDR2 YFSETQ come from the germline V gene. The junction had 3 bases not matched to a gene; V was cut back by 4 bases and J by 4 bases. The CDR3 runs 15 residues. The CDR3 DNA reads TGCGCCAGCAGCACTAGCGGGGGTTTCACCGGGGAGCTGTTTTTT. It yields the protein CASSTSGGFTGELFF.

The chain recombines TRBV11-2 with TRBJ2-5; 7 positions agree with TRBD2. The assigned J gene may be wrong: the sequence end matches TRBJ2-7 better. Germline V gene data show CDR1 as SGHAT and CDR2 as FQNNGV. This CDR3 spans 19 amino acids. The CDR3, as DNA: TGTGCCAGCAGCTTAGCCGCCAGGGCCTCGTCTAGCGGACACTACGAGCAGTACTTC. Amino acid sequence: CASSLAARASSSGHYEQYF.

The gene calls are TRBV23-1 and TRBJ2-7; 8 nucleotides align to TRBD2. TRBV23-1 is recorded as an ORF, its role being uncertain. CDR3 length equals 15 residues. With 4 bases clipped from V and 6 bases from J, the junction kept 11 bases outside the gene matches. In DNA form, the CDR3 reads TGCGCCAGCAGTCGAACAGTTAGCGGGACGGGCGAGCAGTACTTC. This encodes CASSRTVSGTGEQYF.

The chain joins TRBV19 to TRBJ1-2; D is perhaps TRBD1 (5 bases). Trimming shortened V by 7 bases and J by 2 bases, and 14 bases separated the two germline ends. Germline-derived CDR1 and CDR2 are LNHDA and SQIVND (reference sequence). The CDR3 runs to 14 residues. The CDR3 DNA reads TGTGCCAGTACCCCGGCAGGGATCAACTATGGCTACACCTTC. It encodes CASTPAGINYGYTF.

This chain uses TRBV2 with TRBJ1-5; tentatively, D is TRBD1 (5 bases). V lost 5 bases, J lost 0 bases, and 14 bases lay in between. The CDR3 has 16 residues. CDR1 is SNHLY, CDR2 FYNNEI, per germline. CDR3 sequence: CASSTGRGSSNQPQHF. The DNA of the CDR3 is TGTGCCAGCAGTACGGGTAGGGGAAGTAGCAATCAGCCCCAGCATTTT.

The genes are TRBV25-1 and TRBJ1-1; D is unclear. The CDR3 has 11 residues. Germline-derived CDR1 and CDR2 are MGHDK and SYGVNS. V lost 10 bases, J lost 0 bases, and 6 bases lay in between. CDR3 residues: CATSLNTEAFF. The CDR3, as DNA: TGTGCCACCTCTCTGAACACTGAAGCTTTCTTT. Full variable domain (rest looked up from reference TRBV25-1 and TRBJ1-1): EADIYQTPRYLVIGTGKKITLECSQTMGHDKMYWYQQDPGMELHLIHYSYGVNSTEKGDLSSESTVSRIRTEHFPLTLESARPSHTSQYLCATSLNTEAFFGQGTRLTVV.

The V call is TRBV9, the J call TRBJ1-1; D remains unclear. CDR1 and CDR2 from the germline V gene are SGDLS and YYNGEE. The ends were cut back, 0 bases at V and 2 bases at J, with 8 bases in the middle. This CDR3 is built from 14 residues. The CDR3 region is CASSVVTRNTEAFF. The CDR3 DNA reads TGTGCCAGCAGCGTAGTTACCAGAAACACTGAAGCTTTCTTT.

The genes are TRBV4-3 and TRBJ1-1, with D unresolved. Trimming pared 4 bases from V and 1 base from J, leaving 10 bases between. The CDR3 length is 14 residues. Germline CDR1 is LGHNA and CDR2 is YSLEER. CDR3 region: CASSPSHGNTEAFF. CDR3 sequence (DNA): TGCGCCAGCAGCCCTAGCCATGGGAACACTGAAGCTTTCTTT.

This sequence joins TRBV27 and TRBJ2-7; D may be TRBD1 (6 bases). Trimming pared 4 bases from V and 4 bases from J, leaving 14 bases between. The CDR3 is 14 residues long. Germline V gene data show CDR1 as MNHEY and CDR2 as SMNVEV (reference sequence). The CDR3, as DNA: TGTGCCAGCAGTTCCGGGACAAGGATGTACGAGCAGTACTTC. This sequence encodes CASSSGTRMYEQYF.

The chain recombines TRBV4-1 with TRBJ1-2, with 8 nucleotides matching TRBD1. Looked up from germline, CDR1 is MGHRA and CDR2 is YSYEKL. V shed 1 base, J shed 6 bases, and the junction held 7 bases outside the gene matches. The CDR3 has 15 amino acids. CDR3 amino acids: CASSQAWAGGDGYTF. CDR3 DNA sequence: TGCGCCAGCAGCCAAGCTTGGGCAGGGGGCGATGGCTACACCTTC.

The chain carries TRBV6-1 and TRBJ1-1; the D is unclear. The CDR3 spans 13 residues. Trimming cost V 4 bases and J 6 bases, with 12 bases left between them. Looked up from germline, CDR1 is MNHNS and CDR2 is SASEGT. The CDR3 loop is CASSGTRVSEAFF. Written as DNA, the CDR3 is TGTGCCAGCAGTGGCACTCGGGTCTCTGAAGCTTTCTTT.